This T cell receptor (beta chain) was sequenced during a study of CD8 T cells in ankylosing spondylitis. Study-level results: Reportedly, significant enrichment of disease-linked clones occurred in matched ankylosing spondylitis synovial fluid. A TCR beta motif of several highly homologous variants seemed to mark ankylosing spondylitis blood.

One entry per CDR3 protein, called by TCRdb with MiXCR from the 5' RACE reads. Of about 540,000 distinct CDR3 sequences listed, roughly 12% are singletons. Germline loops: CDR1 SEHNR, CDR2 FQNEAQ (reference sequence). The CDR3 totals 16 residues. V gave up 5 bases and J gave up 3 bases, with 19 bases separating them. Note on this clonotype: Its specificity is unknown.

The TCR sequence derives from a male donor with ankylosing spondylitis. The source material was blood, either unsorted or a sorted T cell fraction (not recorded which). The V and J genes are TRBV7-9 and TRBJ2-5, with D possibly TRBD1 on 6 matching bases. The CDR3 DNA sequence: TGTGCCAGCAGCGGGGGCGTTGGACAGTTTAAAGAGACCCAGTACTTC. It codes for CASSGGVGQFKETQYF.